This TCR beta chain was recorded in a study of blood T cell repertoires in COVID-19. This clone was recorded once. Trimming at V came to 0 bases and at J to 6 bases, leaving 2 bases not matched to a gene. CDR1 and CDR2 (germline): MNHEY, SVGAGI. This CDR3 contains 16 residues. How the authors handled the data: Amplification of reference gene primers provided the estimated nucleated cell counts. Using immunoSEQ multiplex PCR, the repertoire was profiled, and TCRdb retains in-frame clones only, with some absent. Clone size and V and J calls were adopted from that table, with D and trimming inferred from the DNA. Of about 180,000 clones in the sample, about 89% were seen once.

The receptor was derived from a man aged 40-50 years with active or convalescent COVID-19. Sequencing used peripheral blood. The chain couples TRBV6-5 to TRBJ2-2; 12 nucleotides line up with TRBD1. This chain's CDR3 is CASSYSGQGAAGELFF. The CDR3 region has the DNA TGTGCCAGCAGTTACTCGGGACAGGGGGCGGCCGGGGAGCTGTTTTTT.